The source of this TCR beta chain is a study of blood T cell repertoires in COVID-19. Clones were sequenced by immunoSEQ multiplex PCR, and TCRdb holds only the in-frame ones, with some missing. The table has 75,000 to 100,000 clones, about four fifths seen once. In its sample, this clone was seen a few times. The sequencing input was peripheral blood. This sequence was found in a woman older than 75 with acute or convalescent COVID-19.

This CDR3 is CASSPASGQETQYF. CDR3 DNA: TGTGCCAGCAGTCCGGCTAGCGGCCAAGAGACCCAGTACTTC. The rearrangement uses TRBV7-8 and TRBJ2-5, with TRBD2 identical over 7 bases. CDR3 length: 14 amino acids. CDR1 and CDR2 (germline): SGHVS, FQNEAQ. V trimming: 6 bases; J trimming: 1 base; junction bases outside the gene matches: 5.